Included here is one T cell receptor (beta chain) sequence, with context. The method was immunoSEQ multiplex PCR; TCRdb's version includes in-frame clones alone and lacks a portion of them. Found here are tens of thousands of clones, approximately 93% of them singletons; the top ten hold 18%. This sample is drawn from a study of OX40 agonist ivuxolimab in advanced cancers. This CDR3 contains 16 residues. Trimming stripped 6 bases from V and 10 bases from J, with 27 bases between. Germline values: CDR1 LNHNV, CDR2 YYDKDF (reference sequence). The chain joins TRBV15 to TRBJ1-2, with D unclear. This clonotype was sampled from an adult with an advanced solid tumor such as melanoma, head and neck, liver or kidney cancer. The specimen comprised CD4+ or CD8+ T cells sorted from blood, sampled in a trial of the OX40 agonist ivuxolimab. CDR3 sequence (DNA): TGTGCCACCAGAGATACCGCTGGGCCGTCGGTCGACCCCTACACCTTC. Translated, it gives CATRDTAGPSVDPYTF.